The TCR beta chain under discussion was sequenced for a study of blood T cell repertoires in COVID-19 (dated by TCRdb to the early 2020s). Regarding the study in general: The collaborator samples originated in the United States, Italy and Spain and spanned the acute and convalescent phases of COVID-19. The dataset comprised deeply sampled blood TCRbeta repertoires from subjects exposed to, actively infected with, or recovered from COVID-19. The samples were drawn from two sources: the first 160 participants of the ongoing ImmuneRACE study, and fewer than 1,500 subjects contributed by 6 global collaborators. The prospective study material was composed of cDNA or gDNA derived from T cells, B-cell-depleted T cells, or PBMCs. Where HLA class I and class II types were available, the types were taken from metadata supplied by the sample provider, not from assay-based typing. The repertoires were made available in a free public database intended to serve as a resource for research on the immune response to SARS-CoV-2. Nearly every sample came with metadata listing a de-identified subject ID, COVID-19 status, age in years and sex.

Here is what the overall study found, with its caveats: Clinical and demographic metadata were provided uncurated, with the amount varying by source and participant.

Each collaborating institution followed its own protocols to collect whole blood in K2EDTA tubes. Collaborator samples were shipped for TCRbeta analysis as frozen whole blood, isolated PBMCs, or DNA extracted from either sample type. The CDR3, cysteine through phenylalanine, is 15 amino acids long. Only the CDR3 part of the read is kept: 45 bases, read in frame from the first base. V loses 1 base, J loses 0 bases, and the germline ends lie 8 bases apart. CDR1 SGHKS and CDR2 YYEKEE are derived from the germline V gene (reference sequence). A remark on this clone: Its antigen is currently not known. It has no much larger one-base neighbor in the sample; base qualities were not kept.

The immunoSEQ Assay, a bias-controlled multiplex PCR, was used to amplify TCRbeta CDR3 regions from genomic DNA. In the original analysis: Within the assay, amplification of reference gene primers was used to estimate how many nucleated cells each sample contained. To quantify the absolute abundance of each unique TCRbeta CDR3 rearrangement, sequence reads were collapsed and filtered. For each sample, productive Simpson clonality was calculated as the square root of Simpson's diversity index across productive rearrangements. TCRdb carries this immuneACCESS record with in-frame sequences only. Its versions omit some clonotypes, under half of them owing to an unresolved V gene in the studies checked, with the rest unexplained. V and J calls plus clone size are reproduced from that table; the DNA served to infer D and trimming. Across this sample there are fewer than 250,000 clones, with about 87% seen only once. The ten largest account for 1.5% to 2% of the sample.

The chain employs TRBV5-5 and TRBJ1-3; no D gene is confidently identified. The sequenced sample consisted of peripheral blood. This TCR derives from a man aged 65-85 years with acute or convalescent COVID-19. The DNA sequence is given as TGTGCCAGCAGCTTGTTCACTAGCTCTGGAAACACCATATATTTT. Its coded protein is CASSLFTSSGNTIYF. The CDR3, completed at both ends by the reference TRBV5-5 and TRBJ1-3 genes, gives the full variable domain DAGVTQSPTHLIKTRGQQVTLRCSPISGHKSVSWYQQVLGQGPQFIFQYYEKEERGRGNFPDRFSARQFPNYSSELNVNALLLGDSALYLCASSLFTSSGNTIYFGEGSWLTVV.